This T cell receptor (beta chain) was recovered during a study of blood T cells in healthy people across ages. Study conclusions and caveats: With donor CMV status unknown, expanded clonotype changes were possibly confounded. Among long-lived donors, naive CD4+ cells were more numerous and diversity higher than in aged donors. Per million T cells, TCR beta diversity dropped roughly linearly as age increased.

A word on this clonotype: The target antigen is unknown.

Germline assignment: CDR1 MNHEY and CDR2 SVGEGT. There are 16 residues in the CDR3. A sample-barcoded 5' primer and a J-beta primer mix were used in a second PCR of roughly 7 to 12 cycles. In TCRdb, the 5' RACE reads were re-called with MiXCR into one record per CDR3 protein. In the table there are roughly 1.5 million distinct CDR3 sequences, around 40% of which are singletons. Per-sample PBMC isolation yielded at least 6 million cells. V usage is TRBV6-2 or TRBV6-3 and J usage is TRBJ2-1, with TRBD1 matching over 8 bases. The J call could be wrong; TRBJ2-7 is a better fit for the DNA end. The clonotype was recovered from a woman aged 18-29 years in good health. The sequenced material came from blood. This chain's CDR3 is CASSSPPRDRYNEQYF. The CDR3 nucleotides read TGTGCCAGCAGCTCCCCCCCGCGGGACAGGTACAATGAGCAGTACTTC.